The source of this T cell receptor beta chain is a study of shared clonotypes between healthy human individuals. Study details: Samples came from a couple of female and a few male donors aged 18 to 49. Study observations and caveats: A small donor pool kept down the genetic and exposure-history diversity that was represented.

Remarks on this clone: What it binds is unknown.

TCRdb's table, derived via immunoSEQ multiplex PCR, lists solely in-frame clones and lacks some. The table has 2 million to 2.5 million clones, roughly 95% seen once. The CDR3 is 14 amino acids. Per germline, CDR1 KGHSH and CDR2 LQKENI. V was cut by 5 bases and J by 3 bases, with 14 bases left in between. Donors were Caucasian adults residing in Nashville, Tennessee, USA. This TCR derives from a man between 18 and 35 years old in good health. The rearrangement links TRBV18 to TRBJ2-7; D is perhaps TRBD1 or TRBD2 (5 bases each). The sample taken for sequencing was naive CD4+ T cells sorted from blood. Stated subset: CD45RA+ positively selected. The CDR3 region is CASSVGRDLYEQYF. The CDR3 DNA reads as TGTGCCAGCTCAGTGGGCAGGGACCTCTACGAGCAGTACTTC.